Detailed here is one TCR beta chain. This sample is drawn from a study of blood T cell repertoires in COVID-19. On the study more broadly: Spain, Italy and the United States supplied samples that represented acute and convalescent COVID-19.

The germline gives CDR1 SGHRS, CDR2 YFSETQ. Trimming took 4 bases from V and 1 from J; bases not matched to a gene: 3. The CDR3 sequence is 14 residues long. The assay was immunoSEQ multiplex PCR, and TCRdb's table has in-frame clones only and misses some. The sample contains tens of thousands of clones, 81% of which appear only once. The sequenced sample consisted of peripheral blood. The chain combines TRBV5-1 with TRBJ2-7, with TRBD1 identical over 9 bases. The TCR was taken from a man older than 75 with acute or convalescent COVID-19. CDR3 region: CASSPGQGSYEQYF. DNA for the CDR3: TGCGCCAGCAGCCCCGGACAGGGGTCCTACGAGCAGTACTTC.